Below are 27 T cell receptor beta chains sequenced from a single sample in a study of control samples from healthy donors and cancer patients. TCRdb keeps only in-frame clones here, not all; method: immunoSEQ multiplex PCR. This sample yields more than 110,000 clones, of which over 85% are seen a single time; around 11% belongs to the top ten. The sample was blood. These receptors were obtained from a man aged 25-45 years in good health.

The chain has TRBV2 and TRBJ2-7; the D gene is possibly TRBD1 (5 bases). V gave up 8 bases and J gave up 3 bases, with 11 bases separating them. In germline, CDR1 is SNHLY, CDR2 FYNNEI. This CDR3 region has 12 residues. In nucleotides, the CDR3 is TGTGCCAGCGACAGAGGTGACTACGAGCAGTACTTC. Protein: CASDRGDYEQYF.

This sequence joins TRBV29-1 and TRBJ2-1; weak D call: TRBD2 (6 bases). The CDR3 length is 15 residues. V was cut by 2 bases and J by 4 bases, with 15 bases left in between. CDR1 and CDR2 (germline): SQVTM, ANQGSEA. The CDR3, as DNA: TGCAGCGTTGAAAACGAGCCGGAGGGATACAATGAGCAGTTCTTC. Translating gives CSVENEPEGYNEQFF.

The gene calls are TRBV2 and TRBJ1-5, with 9 bases fitting TRBD1. The CDR3 has 12 residues. Germline CDR1 and CDR2: SNHLY and FYNNEI. Trimming cost V 8 bases and J 4 bases; bases outside gene matches: 0. The CDR3 loop is CASGQGNQPQHF. In nucleotides, the CDR3 is TGTGCCAGCGGACAGGGGAATCAGCCCCAGCATTTT.

This chain uses TRBV5-6 with TRBJ1-5; 11 bases match TRBD1. Germline CDR1 and CDR2: SGHDT and YYEEEE. V lost 3 bases to trimming and J lost 6 bases; unmatched junction nucleotides: 14. This CDR3 is built from 18 residues. Here the CDR3 reads CASSSTTGTGGRSQPQHF. The CDR3 nucleotides read TGTGCCAGCAGCTCAACAACCGGGACAGGGGGACGTAGTCAGCCCCAGCATTTT.

The chain is built from TRBV25-1 and TRBJ1-3, with TRBD1 as a possible D gene (5 bases). CDR1 and CDR2 from the germline V gene are MGHDK and SYGVNS. The V and J ends lost 0 bases and 0 bases respectively, with 12 bases between them. This CDR3 has 17 residues. The CDR3 DNA follows: TGTGCCAGCAGTGAATATCGGGGGGGACCCTCTGGAAACACCATATATTTT. Its translation is CASSEYRGGPSGNTIYF.

This clone was seen just once. CDR3 amino acids: CASSDPWASGSTDTQYF. CDR3 bases: TGTGCCAGCAGTGACCCCTGGGCTAGCGGGAGCACAGATACGCAGTATTTT. The V call is TRBV28, the J call TRBJ2-3, with 8 bases lining up with TRBD2. V shed 5 bases and J 0 bases; nucleotides not matched to a gene: 10. Germline V CDR1 and CDR2: MDHEN, SYDVKM. This CDR3 region has 17 residues. Combining the CDR3 with reference TRBV28 and TRBJ2-3 gives the whole variable domain DVKVTQSSRYLVKRTGEKVFLECVQDMDHENMFWYRQDPGLGLRLIYFSYDVKMKEKGDIPEGYSVSREKKERFSLILESASTNQTSMYLCASSDPWASGSTDTQYFGPGTRLTVL.

The CDR3 bases are TGTGCCAGCAGCCCTCTTACAGGGGTAAACTATGGCTACACCTTC. Translating it yields CASSPLTGVNYGYTF. The chain couples TRBV28 to TRBJ1-2; 7 bases fit TRBD1. Losses at the gene ends were 6 bases for V and 2 bases for J; bases not matched to a gene: 9. CDR1 and CDR2 (germline): MDHEN, SYDVKM. The CDR3 sequence is 15 residues long.

The chain combines TRBV6-6 with TRBJ1-6, with D possibly TRBD1 on 5 matching bases. The V gene lost 5 bases and the J gene lost 7 bases, with 24 bases spanning the gap. Germline V lookup: CDR1 MNHNY, CDR2 SVGAGI (reference sequence). The CDR3 sequence is 18 residues long. CDR3 amino acids: CASSPNPVLSWGNSPLHF. CDR3 sequence (DNA): TGTGCCAGCAGTCCGAACCCCGTACTTTCGTGGGGGAATTCACCCCTCCACTTT.

CDR3 region: CASSMGQLYSNQPQHF. In DNA form, the CDR3 reads TGTGCCAGTAGTATGGGACAGTTGTATAGCAATCAGCCCCAGCATTTT. The V call is TRBV19, the J call TRBJ1-5; 7 bases are a match to TRBD1. This CDR3 has 16 residues. Per the germline V gene, CDR1 is LNHDA and CDR2 is SQIVND (reference sequence). J gave up 0 bases and V 3 bases, and 5 bases lay outside the gene matches.

This chain joins TRBV28 and TRBJ2-1; D is undetermined. The germline V gene encodes CDR1 MDHEN and CDR2 SYDVKM. Deletions cut 2 bases from V and 7 bases from J, with 15 bases between. The CDR3 is 15 amino acids. The CDR3 here is CASSLTGWLGNEQFF. For the CDR3, the DNA is TGTGCCAGCAGTTTAACGGGCTGGCTGGGGAATGAGCAGTTCTTC.

This chain joins TRBV27 and TRBJ1-1; no reliable D call. V was cut by 2 bases and J by 2 bases, with 12 bases left in between. The length of the CDR3 is 15 residues. Germline CDR1 is MNHEY and CDR2 is SMNVEV (reference sequence). This chain's CDR3 is CASSLGPGVNTEAFF. Here the CDR3 DNA reads TGTGCCAGCAGTTTAGGGCCCGGCGTTAACACTGAAGCTTTCTTT.

J is TRBJ1-2 and V is TRBV6-6; 9 bases match TRBD1. Germline loops: CDR1 MNHNY, CDR2 SVGAGI (reference sequence). With V trimmed by 6 bases and J by 6 bases, 11 bases remained unmatched. The CDR3 covers 15 residues. The CDR3 region is CASRDRDRAGDGYTF. In DNA, the CDR3 is TGTGCCAGCAGAGACCGGGACAGGGCCGGGGATGGCTACACCTTC.

V gene TRBV7-9 combines with J gene TRBJ2-7; weak D call: TRBD1 (6 bases). Trimming took 5 bases from V and 4 from J, leaving 12 bases between them. Looked up from germline, CDR1 is SEHNR and CDR2 is FQNEAQ (reference sequence). This CDR3 comprises 13 residues. CDR3 sequence: CASSHRDRYEQYF. CDR3 bases: TGTGCCAGCAGCCACAGGGATCGGTACGAGCAGTACTTC.

The J gene is TRBJ2-5, the V gene TRBV3-1 (or the pseudogene TRBV3-2); D ambiguous. In germline, CDR1 is LGHDT, CDR2 YNNKEL (reference sequence). The CDR3 loop spans 11 amino acids. V lost 1 base and J 6 bases, leaving 3 bases between the germline ends. CDR3 protein: CASSQVQTQYF. The CDR3 bases are TGTGCCAGCAGCCAAGTTCAGACCCAGTACTTC.

The chain is built from TRBV9 and TRBJ2-3; TRBD1 agrees at 10 bases. Germline V gene lookup returns CDR1 SGDLS and CDR2 YYNGEE. V lost 5 bases, J lost 5 bases, and 5 bases stayed unmatched. This CDR3 contains 14 residues. The chain's CDR3 is CASRGTGEVDTQYF. In nucleotides, the CDR3 is TGTGCCAGCAGGGGGACAGGGGAGGTAGATACGCAGTATTTT.

The chain employs TRBV19 and TRBJ2-6; D may be TRBD1 (6 bases). Trimming pared 1 base from V and 0 bases from J, leaving 10 bases between. Germline V gene sequence: CDR1 LNHDA, CDR2 SQIVND (reference sequence). This CDR3 has 17 residues. The CDR3 nucleotides are TGTGCCAGTAGTATAGGGGGACACCGCTCTGGGGCCAACGTCCTGACTTTC. Translating gives CASSIGGHRSGANVLTF.

The chain is built from TRBV7-2 and TRBJ2-5; TRBD1 aligns across 7 bases. Germline V gene data show CDR1 as SGHTA and CDR2 as FQGNSA. V was pared by 5 bases and J by 0 bases, with 9 bases of the junction left unmatched. The CDR3 is made up of 16 amino acids. The DNA for the CDR3 is TGTGCCAGCAGCCCCCCCTGGACAGGCTACCAAGAGACCCAGTACTTC. As protein: CASSPPWTGYQETQYF.

Note on this clone: A junction boundary mismatches the germline segment, possibly from a read error. V gene TRBV28 combines with J gene TRBJ1-2; 9 bases are a match to TRBD1. Germline CDR1 reads MDHEN; CDR2 reads SYDVKM. This CDR3 is built from 14 residues. Here the CDR3 reads CASRQGAIGALFAF. The CDR3 coding sequence is TGTGCCAGCAGACAGGGGGCCATTGGCGCTCTGTTCGCCTTC.

V gene TRBV7-9 combines with J gene TRBJ2-1; D gene unclear. Trimming took 0 bases from V and 3 from J, leaving 6 bases between them. The CDR3 has 14 residues. Per the germline V gene, CDR1 is SEHNR and CDR2 is FQNEAQ (reference sequence). This CDR3 is CASSLAGNYNEQFF. CDR3 in DNA: TGTGCCAGCAGCTTAGCTGGAAACTACAATGAGCAGTTCTTC.

This chain uses TRBV7-2 with TRBJ2-1; D is perhaps TRBD2 (6 bases). Trimming removed 1 base at V and 2 bases at J, with 9 bases between. The germline V gene encodes CDR1 SGHTA and CDR2 FQGNSA. The CDR3 is made up of 15 amino acids. The CDR3 nucleotides are TGTGCCAGCAGCTTAGTGGGGACTCCCTACAATGAGCAGTTCTTC. Its protein is CASSLVGTPYNEQFF.

The chain has TRBV12-3 or TRBV12-4 and TRBJ2-5, with D unresolved. The V and J ends lost 1 base and 1 base respectively, with 1 base between them. The CDR3 runs 12 residues. CDR3 bases: TGTGCCAGCAGTTTAGGCCAAGAGACCCAGTACTTC. Translation gives CASSLGQETQYF.

This rearrangement joins TRBV9 to TRBJ2-5; D not certain. The CDR3 is 14 residues long. V dropped 4 bases and J dropped 5 bases, with 15 bases sitting between them. The germline V gene has CDR1 SGDLS and CDR2 YYNGEE. The CDR3 DNA follows: TGTGCCAGCAGCCCCAGTCAAGATTACGAGACCCAGTACTTC. This sequence encodes CASSPSQDYETQYF.

V is TRBV25-1 and J is TRBJ2-3, with D unresolved. The CDR3 is made up of 11 amino acids. Germline CDR1 and CDR2: MGHDK and SYGVNS. The V gene lost 5 bases and the J gene lost 4 bases, with 4 bases spanning the gap. The CDR3 here is CASSFSDTQYF. CDR3 nucleotides: TGTGCCAGCAGTTTCTCAGATACGCAGTATTTT.

This rearrangement joins TRBV4-1 to TRBJ1-1, with unresolved D. Germline CDR1 MGHRA, CDR2 YSYEKL. The CDR3 extends over 19 amino acids. The germline V and J ends were trimmed by 0 bases and 1 base, with 21 bases remaining between them. Written as DNA, the CDR3 is TGCGCCAGCAGCCAAGATCCTCCAATTGGCACCGCAGGGAACACTGAAGCTTTCTTT. Translating it yields CASSQDPPIGTAGNTEAFF.

The genes are TRBV9 and TRBJ1-4, with D maybe TRBD1 (5 bases). The CDR3 extends over 14 amino acids. Per germline, CDR1 SGDLS and CDR2 YYNGEE. Trimming cost V 0 bases and J 2 bases, with 5 bases left between them. CDR3 nucleotides: TGTGCCAGCAGCGTAGGGGGGACTAATGAAAAACTGTTTTTT. Its translation is CASSVGGTNEKLFF.

The chain joins TRBV29-1 to TRBJ1-5; 10 bases fit TRBD1. V lost 7 bases and J lost 1; bases outside the gene matches: 16. CDR1 is SQVTM, CDR2 ANQGSEA, per germline. The CDR3 length is 18 residues. CDR3 in DNA: TGCAGCGCTGGGGACAGGGGCGAAAGTTCGGTAAGCAATCAGCCCCAGCATTTT. Translated, it gives CSAGDRGESSVSNQPQHF.

The count of this clone is one. V is TRBV7-2 and J is TRBJ1-6, with TRBD1 identical over 8 bases. The CDR3 consists of 12 residues. The ends lost 4 bases at V and 10 bases at J; junction bases unmatched: 0. Germline V CDR1 and CDR2: SGHTA, FQGNSA. The CDR3 here is CASSSGGSPLHF. The CDR3 DNA follows: TGTGCCAGCAGCTCAGGGGGCTCACCCCTCCACTTT.